Shown below are 20 T cell receptor beta chains from a single sample sequenced in a study of T cell responses to AZD1222 COVID-19 vaccine. Profiled with immunoSEQ multiplex PCR; TCRdb holds only in-frame clones, not every one. The top ten clones hold over 2.5% of a sample with roughly 120,000 clones, around 83% of them seen once. Source: peripheral blood, taken 28 days after the second AZD1222 dose. These receptors were obtained from an adult who received the AZD1222 COVID-19 vaccine.

The chain has TRBV30 and TRBJ2-1; the D is unclear. The V end was cut by 4 bases, the J end by 2 bases, with 9 bases between. This CDR3 has 13 residues. The V gene's germline CDR1 is GTSNPN and CDR2 SVGIG (reference sequence). In DNA, the CDR3 is TGTGCCTGGAACACCGGCACCTACAATGAGCAGTTCTTC. The encoded protein is CAWNTGTYNEQFF.

This clone has only one observation. One junction end does not reproduce the germline sequence, and a read error may be involved. This CDR3 is CASSPGDGYNEQFF. CDR3 DNA: TGTGCTAGCAGCCCGGGGGACGGATACAATGAGCAGTTCTTC. The chain carries TRBV7-7 and TRBJ2-1; weak D call: TRBD2 (6 bases). This CDR3 is built from 14 residues. Germline CDR1 SSHAT, CDR2 FNYEAQ (reference sequence).

The chain recombines TRBV6-2 or TRBV6-3 with TRBJ1-4; 9 nucleotides align to TRBD1. The germline V gene encodes CDR1 MNHEY and CDR2 SVGEGT. CDR3 size: 17 residues. V lost 4 bases, J lost 7 bases, and 13 bases stayed unmatched. In DNA, the CDR3 is TGTGCCAGCAGTTTCCCAACAGGGGGCGGAAAGGGTGAAAAACTGTTTTTT. The encoded protein is CASSFPTGGGKGEKLFF.

The V call is TRBV7-2, the J call TRBJ1-5; D unresolved. V was pared by 5 bases and J by 3 bases, with 17 bases between. The CDR3 consists of 16 residues. Germline V gives CDR1 SGHTA, CDR2 FQGNSA. CDR3 region: CASSLGYSGDNQPQHF. The CDR3 DNA reads TGTGCCAGCAGCCTAGGGTACAGTGGGGACAATCAGCCCCAGCATTTT.

The chain carries TRBV19 and TRBJ2-5; perhaps D is TRBD1 or TRBD2 (6 bases each). Germline V lookup: CDR1 LNHDA, CDR2 SQIVND (reference sequence). CDR3 size: 15 residues. V was shortened by 5 bases and J by 3 bases, with 16 bases between the two germline ends. In nucleotides, the CDR3 is TGTGCCAGTAGTCTCGAGGGGGGCCCTGAAGAGACCCAGTACTTC. It yields the protein CASSLEGGPEETQYF.

The chain is built from TRBV11-2 and TRBJ2-1; the D call may be TRBD1 or TRBD2 (5 bases each). CDR1 and CDR2 (germline): SGHAT, FQNNGV. Trimming removed 0 bases at V and 12 bases at J, with 12 bases between. The CDR3 is 13 residues long. The DNA for the CDR3 is TGTGCCAGCAGCTTAGATAGTGGGACGGGGCAGTTCTTC. This codes for CASSLDSGTGQFF.

The chain has TRBV4-3 and TRBJ2-1; the match to TRBD2 covers 9 bases. Germline V lookup: CDR1 LGHNA, CDR2 YSLEER. This CDR3 spans 15 amino acids. J gave up 5 bases and V 3 bases, and 5 bases lay outside the gene matches. The CDR3 bases are TGCGCCAGCAGCCAGACTAGCGGATCTAACAATGAGCAGTTCTTC. Amino acids: CASSQTSGSNNEQFF.

The J gene is TRBJ1-1, the V gene TRBV4-3; tentative D call: TRBD1 (5 bases). The CDR3 length is 15 residues. In germline, CDR1 is LGHNA, CDR2 YSLEER. Trimming removed 0 bases from V and 1 base from J, with 9 bases in between. This CDR3 reads CASSQDGGANTEAFF. In DNA form, the CDR3 reads TGCGCCAGCAGCCAAGATGGCGGGGCGAACACTGAAGCTTTCTTT.

The rearrangement links TRBV6-2 or TRBV6-3 to TRBJ2-3, with D unclear. Trimming shortened V by 2 bases and J by 0 bases, and 6 bases separated the two germline ends. Germline CDR1 and CDR2: MNHEY and SVGEGT. The CDR3 length is 14 residues. The CDR3 nucleotides are TGTGCCAGCAGTTACACCGGGAGCACAGATACGCAGTATTTT. Amino acids: CASSYTGSTDTQYF.

V usage is TRBV19 and J usage is TRBJ1-5; 7 nucleotides match TRBD1. The CDR3 spans 17 residues. Germline CDR1 and CDR2: LNHDA and SQIVND (reference sequence). The V and J ends lost 5 bases and 1 base, in that order; junction bases with no gene match: 11. CDR3 sequence (DNA): TGTGCCAGTAGTTACCCTCATGGACAGGCGAGCAATCAGCCCCAGCATTTT. It yields the protein CASSYPHGQASNQPQHF.

This rearrangement joins TRBV7-2 to TRBJ2-5, with D perhaps matching TRBD1 or TRBD2 (6 bases each). Germline CDR1 is SGHTA and CDR2 is FQGNSA. The CDR3 runs to 14 residues. With 5 bases removed from V and 5 bases from J, the gap between germline ends came to 15 bases. The CDR3 reads CASSPLGGWETQYF. The CDR3 DNA reads TGTGCCAGCAGCCCGCTCGGGGGCTGGGAGACCCAGTACTTC.

The V gene is TRBV18, the J gene TRBJ1-2; D not resolved. V shed 2 bases and J shed 1 base, with 2 bases lying between them. The CDR3 sequence is 12 residues long. Germline V gene sequence: CDR1 KGHSH, CDR2 LQKENI. In DNA form, the CDR3 reads TGTGCCAGCTCACCAGATAACTATGGCTACACCTTC. Its translation: CASSPDNYGYTF.

The rearrangement joins TRBV18 to TRBJ1-1; D call uncertain. The V end was cut by 6 bases, the J end by 5 bases, with 16 bases between. Germline V lookup: CDR1 KGHSH, CDR2 LQKENI. The length of the CDR3 is 14 residues. The CDR3 DNA reads TGTGCCAGCTCGAGGGCCGGTCGGGAGACTGAAGCTTTCTTT. Amino acid sequence: CASSRAGRETEAFF.

The chain uses TRBV2 and TRBJ1-4, with D unresolved. V shed 7 bases and J shed 0 bases, with 18 bases lying between them. There are 17 residues in the CDR3. Germline CDR1 and CDR2: SNHLY and FYNNEI. The CDR3 nucleotides are TGTGCCAGCACCCGTGAGGGAGGTGGCCCAACTAATGAAAAACTGTTTTTT. Translating it yields CASTREGGGPTNEKLFF.

The rearrangement uses TRBV5-4 and TRBJ1-1; D is possibly TRBD1 (5 bases). Germline loops: CDR1 SGHNT, CDR2 YYREEE (reference sequence). Trimming stripped 2 bases from V and 5 bases from J, with 16 bases between. The CDR3 length is 15 residues. CDR3 amino acids: CASSFPGRWGTEAFF. The CDR3 coding sequence is TGTGCCAGCAGCTTCCCGGGCCGCTGGGGGACTGAAGCTTTCTTT. The full variable domain, completed using reference TRBV5-4 and TRBJ1-1, is ETGVTQSPTHLIKTRGQQVTLRCSSQSGHNTVSWYQQALGQGPQFIFQYYREEENGRGNFPPRFSGLQFPNYSSELNVNALELDDSALYLCASSFPGRWGTEAFFGQGTRLTVV.

The chain is built from TRBV30 and TRBJ1-6; D unclear. Germline CDR1 reads GTSNPN; CDR2 reads SVGIG (reference sequence). V dropped 3 bases and J dropped 4 bases, with 7 bases sitting between them. This CDR3 contains 13 residues. CDR3 sequence reads: CAWRARYNSPLHF. CDR3 nucleotide sequence: TGTGCCTGGAGGGCGAGATATAATTCACCCCTCCACTTT.

The J gene is TRBJ1-6, the V gene TRBV6-2 or TRBV6-3, with D unresolved. CDR1 and CDR2 (germline): MNHEY, SVGEGT. V lost 0 bases, J lost 4 bases, and 10 bases lay in between. This CDR3 has 16 amino acids. The CDR3 sequence is CASSYSGLGYNSPLHF. The DNA of the CDR3 is TGTGCCAGCAGTTACTCCGGATTGGGGTATAATTCACCCCTCCACTTT.

This chain connects TRBV27 to TRBJ1-3, with D possibly TRBD1 on 6 matching bases. The V end lost 5 bases, the J end lost 0 bases, and 17 bases lay between the germline ends. The CDR3 sequence is 17 residues long. Germline lookup yields CDR1 MNHEY and CDR2 SMNVEV (reference sequence). CDR3 in DNA: TGTGCCAGCAGTCCCTTCCCCGGACAGATCTCTGGAAACACCATATATTTT. It codes for CASSPFPGQISGNTIYF.

The genes are TRBV11-3 and TRBJ2-3; 8 bases are shared with TRBD2. This CDR3 contains 16 residues. Per germline, CDR1 SGHNT and CDR2 YENEEA. V shed 3 bases and J 1 base; nucleotides not matched to a gene: 6. This CDR3 is CASSFGAGGGTDTQYF. CDR3 in DNA: TGTGCCAGCAGCTTCGGGGCGGGGGGCGGCACAGATACGCAGTATTTT.

About this clone itself: Other DNA sequences in this sample translate to the same CDR3. V is TRBV14 and J is TRBJ1-2, with D unresolved. Germline V gene sequence: CDR1 SGHDN, CDR2 FVKESK. V shed 1 base and J shed 6 bases, with 9 bases lying between them. CDR3 size: 13 residues. The CDR3 nucleotides read TGTGCCAGCAGCCAAGCGCGCCAGAATGGCTACACCTTC. Protein sequence: CASSQARQNGYTF.